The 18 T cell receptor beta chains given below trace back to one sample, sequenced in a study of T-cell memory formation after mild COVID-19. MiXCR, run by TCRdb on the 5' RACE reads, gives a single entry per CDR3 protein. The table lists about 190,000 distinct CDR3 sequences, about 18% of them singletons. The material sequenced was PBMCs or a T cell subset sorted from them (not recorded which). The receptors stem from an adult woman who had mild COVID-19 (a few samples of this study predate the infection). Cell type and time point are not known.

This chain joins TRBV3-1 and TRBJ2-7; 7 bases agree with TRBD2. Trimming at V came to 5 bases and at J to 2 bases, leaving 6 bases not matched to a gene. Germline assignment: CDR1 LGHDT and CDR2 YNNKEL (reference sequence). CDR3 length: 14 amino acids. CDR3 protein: CASSITGGTYEQYF. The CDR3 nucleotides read TGTGCCAGCAGCATCACGGGGGGAACCTACGAGCAGTACTTC.

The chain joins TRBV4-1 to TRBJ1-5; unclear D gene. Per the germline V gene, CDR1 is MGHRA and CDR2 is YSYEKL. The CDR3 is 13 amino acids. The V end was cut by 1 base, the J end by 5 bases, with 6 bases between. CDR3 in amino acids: CASSQVSHQPQHF. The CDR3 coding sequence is TGCGCCAGCAGCCAAGTAAGCCATCAGCCCCAGCATTTT.

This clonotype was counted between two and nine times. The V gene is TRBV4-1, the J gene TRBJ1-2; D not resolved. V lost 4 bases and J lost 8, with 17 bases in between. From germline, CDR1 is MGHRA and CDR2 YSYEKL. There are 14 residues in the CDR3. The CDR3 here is CASSPPERVVGYTF. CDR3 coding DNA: TGCGCCAGCAGCCCTCCTGAACGGGTGGTGGGCTACACCTTC.

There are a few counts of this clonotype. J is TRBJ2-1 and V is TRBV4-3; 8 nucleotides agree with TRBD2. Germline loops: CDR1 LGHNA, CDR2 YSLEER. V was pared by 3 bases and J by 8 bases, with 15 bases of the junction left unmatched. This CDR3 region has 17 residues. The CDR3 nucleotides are TGCGCCAGCAGCCAGTCACCCGGACTAGCAGGGTCCCATGAGCAGTTCTTC. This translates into CASSQSPGLAGSHEQFF.

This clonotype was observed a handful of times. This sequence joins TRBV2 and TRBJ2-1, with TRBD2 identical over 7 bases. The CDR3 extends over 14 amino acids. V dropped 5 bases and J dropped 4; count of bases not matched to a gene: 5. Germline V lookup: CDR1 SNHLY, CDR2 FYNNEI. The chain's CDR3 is CASSRDGGYNEQFF. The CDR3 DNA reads TGTGCCAGCAGTAGAGACGGGGGGTACAATGAGCAGTTCTTC.

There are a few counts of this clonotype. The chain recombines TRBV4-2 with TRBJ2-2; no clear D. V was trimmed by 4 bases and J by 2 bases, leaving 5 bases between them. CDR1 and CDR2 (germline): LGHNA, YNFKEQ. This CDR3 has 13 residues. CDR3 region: CASSRPNTGELFF. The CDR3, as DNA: TGTGCCAGCAGCCGGCCAAACACCGGGGAGCTGTTTTTT.

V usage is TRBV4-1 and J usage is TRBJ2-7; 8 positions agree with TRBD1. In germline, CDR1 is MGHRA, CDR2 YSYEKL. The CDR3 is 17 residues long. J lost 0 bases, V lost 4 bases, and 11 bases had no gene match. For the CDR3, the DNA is TGCGCCAGCAGCCGAGCTGCCGGGACAGGTCTCTCCTACGAGCAGTACTTC. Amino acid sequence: CASSRAAGTGLSYEQYF.

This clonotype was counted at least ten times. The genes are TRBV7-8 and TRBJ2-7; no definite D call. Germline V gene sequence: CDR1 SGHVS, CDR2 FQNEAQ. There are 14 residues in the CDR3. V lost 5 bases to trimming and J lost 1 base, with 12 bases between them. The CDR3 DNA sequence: TGTGCCAGCAGCCCCCGGGTACTTTCCTACGAGCAGTACTTC. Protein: CASSPRVLSYEQYF.

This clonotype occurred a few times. The CDR3: CASSVGLRTDTQYF. CDR3 coding DNA: TGTGCCAGCAGCGTTGGTTTACGCACAGATACGCAGTATTTT. This rearrangement joins TRBV9 to TRBJ2-3; D is uncertain. CDR1 and CDR2 from the germline V gene are SGDLS and YYNGEE. V dropped 2 bases and J dropped 1 base, with 8 bases sitting between them. CDR3 size: 14 residues.

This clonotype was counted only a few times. CDR3 sequence reads: CASSSTGELFF. DNA of the CDR3: TGTGCCAGCAGCTCCACCGGGGAGCTGTTTTTT. The chain recombines TRBV2 with TRBJ2-2; D ambiguous. The CDR3 extends over 11 amino acids. Germline-derived CDR1 and CDR2 are SNHLY and FYNNEI. V was trimmed by 6 bases and J by 4 bases, leaving 3 bases between them.

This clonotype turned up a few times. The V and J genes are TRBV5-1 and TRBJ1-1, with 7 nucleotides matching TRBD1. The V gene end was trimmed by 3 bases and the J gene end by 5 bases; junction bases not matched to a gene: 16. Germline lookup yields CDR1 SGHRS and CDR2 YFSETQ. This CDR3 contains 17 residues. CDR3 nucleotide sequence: TGCGCCAGCAGCTCCCAATCGCCGGGACAGACGGTGACTGAAGCTTTCTTT. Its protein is CASSSQSPGQTVTEAFF.

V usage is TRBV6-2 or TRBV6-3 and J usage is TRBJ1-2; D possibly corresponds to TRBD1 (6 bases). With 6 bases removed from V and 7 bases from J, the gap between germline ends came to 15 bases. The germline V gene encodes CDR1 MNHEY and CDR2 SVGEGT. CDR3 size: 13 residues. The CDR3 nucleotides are TGTGCCAGCAGCCCACAGGGTCTAAGTGGCTACACCTTC. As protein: CASSPQGLSGYTF.

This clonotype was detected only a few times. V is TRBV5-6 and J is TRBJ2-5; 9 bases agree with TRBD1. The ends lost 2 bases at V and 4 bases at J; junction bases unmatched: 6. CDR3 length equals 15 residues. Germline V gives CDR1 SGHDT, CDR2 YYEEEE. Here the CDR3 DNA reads TGTGCCAGCAGCTTTCCCGGGACAGGGCGAGAGACCCAGTACTTC. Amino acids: CASSFPGTGRETQYF.

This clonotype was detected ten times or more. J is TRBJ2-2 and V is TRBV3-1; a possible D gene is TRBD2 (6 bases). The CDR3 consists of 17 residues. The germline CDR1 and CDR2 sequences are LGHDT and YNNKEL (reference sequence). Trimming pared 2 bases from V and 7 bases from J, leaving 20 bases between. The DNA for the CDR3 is TGTGCCAGCAGCCAACCCCTCTCGGGACTCTCTCACGGGGAGCTGTTTTTT. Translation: CASSQPLSGLSHGELFF.

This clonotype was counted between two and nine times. CDR3 DNA: TGCAGCGTTCATCGGGAGGGCTCCTACGAGCAGTACTTC. Encoded protein: CSVHREGSYEQYF. This chain uses TRBV29-1 with TRBJ2-7, with TRBD2 identical over 8 bases. The V and J ends lost 5 bases and 0 bases, in that order; junction bases with no gene match: 3. Germline loops: CDR1 SQVTM, CDR2 ANQGSEA. The CDR3 length is 13 residues.

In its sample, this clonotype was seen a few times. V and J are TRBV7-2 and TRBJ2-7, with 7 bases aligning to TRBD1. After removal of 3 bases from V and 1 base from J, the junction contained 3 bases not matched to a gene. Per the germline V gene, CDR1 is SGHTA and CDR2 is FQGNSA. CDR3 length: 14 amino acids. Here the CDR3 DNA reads TGTGCCAGCAGCTTGACAGGGACGTCCTACGAGCAGTACTTC. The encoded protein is CASSLTGTSYEQYF.

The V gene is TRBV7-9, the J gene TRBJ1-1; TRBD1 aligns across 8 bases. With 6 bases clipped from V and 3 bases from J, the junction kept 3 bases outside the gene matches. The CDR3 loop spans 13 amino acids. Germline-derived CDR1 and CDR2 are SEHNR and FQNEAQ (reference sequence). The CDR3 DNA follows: TGTGCCAGCAGAGAGACAGGGGACACTGAAGCTTTCTTT. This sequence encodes CASRETGDTEAFF.

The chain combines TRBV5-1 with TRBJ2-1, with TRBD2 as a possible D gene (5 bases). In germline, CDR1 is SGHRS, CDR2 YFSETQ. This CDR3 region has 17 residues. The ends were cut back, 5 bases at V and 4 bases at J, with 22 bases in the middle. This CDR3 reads CASRSGGHFSTYNEQFF. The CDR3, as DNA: TGCGCCAGCAGGTCTGGCGGGCACTTTTCGACTTACAATGAGCAGTTCTTC.